This is a list of T cell receptor beta chains from one sample in a study of blood T cell repertoires in COVID-19. Clones were read by immunoSEQ multiplex PCR, and TCRdb kept only the in-frame ones, dropping some. The data hold 200,000 to 300,000 clones, with more than 70% observed a single time. Sequenced sample: PBMCs or T cells enriched from blood (not recorded which). All receptors derive from a woman aged 40 to 49 with acute COVID-19. The conserved cysteine and the conserved F or W are not part of the CDR3 here.

ASSYQLGRGAGT,12,TRBV11-3,TRBJ1-2
ASSLNINTEAF,11,TRBV28,TRBJ1-1
ASSQSGGGETGELF,14,TRBV3-1/TRBV3-2,TRBJ2-2
ASSVTGLDEQY,11,TRBV10-1,TRBJ2-7
ASRGARGQTEAF,12,TRBV19,TRBJ1-1
ASSQLGGTGRGGYT,14,TRBV3-1/TRBV3-2,TRBJ1-2
ASAPLGAKTEAF,12,TRBV5-5,TRBJ1-1
ASSQERGGAFNYGYT,15,TRBV4-1,TRBJ1-2
ASSLALGEGRYNEQF,15,TRBV7-9,TRBJ2-1
ASSLVSSIRGGYT,13,TRBV7-9,TRBJ1-2
ASSALQGQSPLH,12,TRBV5-1,TRBJ1-6
ASSTRQEADTQY,12,TRBV13,TRBJ2-3
ATSRGGNSGNTIY,13,TRBV15,TRBJ1-3
ASSAGQNNQPQH,12,TRBV2,TRBJ1-5
ATSVGQWGPQH,11,TRBV24-1,TRBJ1-5
ASSQPGANTDTQY,13,TRBV5-4,TRBJ2-3
ASSPVGRDTDTQY,13,TRBV11-1,TRBJ2-3
ASKGGRGYEQY,11,TRBV27,TRBJ2-7
ASREGTYEQY,10,TRBV27,TRBJ2-7
ATSRYGQGLNIQY,13,TRBV15,TRBJ2-4
ASRGDQNSPLH,11,TRBV5-1,TRBJ1-6
ASSISLNEQF,10,TRBV19,TRBJ2-1
ASSGGGPNNYEQY,13,TRBV2,TRBJ2-7
ASSLFPREAGGTDTQY,16,TRBV7-9,TRBJ2-3
ASNVRLGYGYT,11,TRBV19,TRBJ1-2
RGMNTEAF,8,TRBV19,TRBJ1-1
ASSEVGTNTGELF,13,TRBV10-2,TRBJ2-2
AWSVLAGDNEQF,12,TRBV30,TRBJ2-1
AISESGAGPYNEQF,14,TRBV10-3,TRBJ2-1
ASSQVDRGTEAF,12,TRBV4-1,TRBJ1-1